This T cell receptor (beta chain) was sequenced during a study of Tregs in tolerant kidney transplant recipients. Overall study findings and caveats: Few patients were studied, so findings need validation in larger groups.

Details on this clone: Its antigen remains unknown. Coverage ceases 3 residues before the CDR3 finishes, and the germline J gene fills in the end.

Using immunoSEQ multiplex PCR, the repertoire was profiled, and TCRdb retains in-frame clones only, with some absent. The sample includes about 48,000 clones. Germline CDR1 reads DFQATT; CDR2 reads SNEGSKA (reference sequence). The CDR3 is 15 residues long. Between the trimmed V and J ends, which lost 1 base and 4 bases, there was a span of 14 bases. This clonotype was sampled from a human donor who received a combined kidney and bone marrow transplant. The rearrangement uses TRBV20-1 and TRBJ2-1; D is undetermined. The material was CD4+ T cells from blood, obtained before the transplant. The CDR3 bases that were read are TGCAGTGCTAGAGGGCGAGCGCCACTTTACAATGAG. This gives the protein CSARGRAPLYNE. The complete CDR3 reads CSARGRAPLYNEQFF.